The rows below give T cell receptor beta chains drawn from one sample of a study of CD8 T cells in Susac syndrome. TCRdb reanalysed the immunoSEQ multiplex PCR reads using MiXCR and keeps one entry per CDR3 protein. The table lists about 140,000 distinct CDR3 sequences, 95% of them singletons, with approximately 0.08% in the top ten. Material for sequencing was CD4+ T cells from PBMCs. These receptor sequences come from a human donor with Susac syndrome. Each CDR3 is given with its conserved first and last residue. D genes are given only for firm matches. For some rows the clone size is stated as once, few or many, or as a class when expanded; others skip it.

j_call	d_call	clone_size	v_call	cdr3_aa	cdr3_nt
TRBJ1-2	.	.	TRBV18	CASSPKGGSYGYTF	TGTGCCAGCTCACCAAAAGGGGGTTCTTATGGCTACACCTTC
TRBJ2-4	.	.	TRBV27	CASSPGTRNIQYF	TGTGCCAGCAGCCCCGGTACCAGAAACATTCAGTACTTC
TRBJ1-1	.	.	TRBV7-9	CASSFAEPRSTEAFF	TGTGCCAGCAGCTTTGCCGAGCCAAGGAGCACTGAAGCTTTCTTT
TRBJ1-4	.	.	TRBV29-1	CSVYKTATNEKLFF	TGCAGCGTCTACAAGACGGCTACGAATGAAAAACTGTTTTTT
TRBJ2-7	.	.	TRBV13	CASSPTFSGSTSYEQYF	TGTGCCAGCAGCCCGACTTTCTCGGGCAGTACCTCCTACGAGCAGTACTTC
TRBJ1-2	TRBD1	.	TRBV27	CASKAGGIYGYTF	TGTGCCAGCAAGGCAGGGGGAATCTATGGCTACACCTTC
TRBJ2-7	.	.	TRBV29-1	CSVEGGTSYEQYF	TGCAGCGTTGAAGGGGGGACTTCCTACGAGCAGTACTTC
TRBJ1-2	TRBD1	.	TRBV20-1	CRTNTRQGVNGYTF	TGCAGAACGAATACTCGACAGGGGGTTAATGGCTACACCTTC
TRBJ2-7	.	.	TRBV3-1	CASNRAGSSYEQYF	TGTGCCAGCAACCGGGCGGGGAGCTCCTACGAGCAGTACTTC
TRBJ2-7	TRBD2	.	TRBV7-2	CASSLTSGGLSYEQYF	TGTGCCAGCAGCTTGACTAGCGGGGGGCTCTCCTACGAGCAGTACTTC
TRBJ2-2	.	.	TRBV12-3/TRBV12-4	CASSFEATGELFF	TGTGCCAGCAGTTTTGAGGCCACCGGGGAGCTGTTTTTT
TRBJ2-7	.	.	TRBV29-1	CSAQHSYEQYF	TGCAGCGCACAGCACTCCTACGAGCAGTACTTC
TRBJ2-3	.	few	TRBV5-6	CASSRVGTDTQYF	TGTGCCAGCAGCCGGGTTGGAACAGATACGCAGTATTTT
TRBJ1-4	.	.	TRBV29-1	CSVWSRTATNEKLFF	TGCAGCGTTTGGAGCAGAACTGCAACTAATGAAAAACTGTTTTTT
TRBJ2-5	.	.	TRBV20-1	CSARIGTEQETQYF	TGCAGTGCTAGAATCGGGACTGAGCAGGAGACCCAGTACTTC
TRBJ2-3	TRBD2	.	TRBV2	CASSRYGGSGTDTQYF	TGTGCCAGCAGCCGCTATGGCGGGAGCGGAACAGATACGCAGTATTTT
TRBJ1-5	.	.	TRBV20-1	CSASVPNQPQHF	TGCAGTGCTAGTGTACCCAATCAGCCCCAGCATTTT
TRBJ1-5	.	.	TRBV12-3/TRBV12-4	CASRQGMVQPQHF	TGTGCCAGCAGGCAGGGGATGGTGCAGCCCCAGCATTTT
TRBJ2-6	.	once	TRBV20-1	CSARPSGSGANVLTF	TGCAGTGCTAGGCCGTCGGGGTCTGGGGCCAACGTCCTGACTTTC
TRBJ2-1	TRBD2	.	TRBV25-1	CASEVLFRTRPFF	TGTGCCAGCGAAGTCCTCTTCCGGACTAGACCGTTCTTC
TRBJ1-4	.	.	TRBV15	CATSRVGSGSEKLFF	TGTGCCACCAGCAGAGTGGGGTCAGGGAGCGAAAAACTGTTTTTT
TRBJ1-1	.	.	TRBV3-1	CASSPRKNALNTEAFF	TGTGCCAGCAGTCCGCGGAAAAATGCGTTGAACACTGAAGCTTTCTTT
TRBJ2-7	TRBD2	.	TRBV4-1	CASSQVIAGVSYEQYF	TGCGCCAGCAGCCAAGTGATAGCGGGGGTCTCCTACGAGCAGTACTTC
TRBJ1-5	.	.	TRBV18	CASSPVAGSNQPQHF	TGTGCCAGCTCCCCCGTCGCGGGGAGCAATCAGCCCCAGCATTTT
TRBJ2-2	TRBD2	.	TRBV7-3	CASSRSGGYTGELFF	TGTGCCAGCAGCCGGTCGGGGGGGTACACCGGGGAGCTGTTTTTT
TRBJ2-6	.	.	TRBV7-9	CASSWFAGRSGANVLTF	TGTGCCAGCAGCTGGTTTGCAGGGCGCTCTGGGGCCAACGTCCTGACTTTC
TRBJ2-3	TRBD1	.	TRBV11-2	CASSLAGTVADTQYF	TGTGCCAGCAGCTTAGCCGGGACAGTCGCAGATACGCAGTATTTT
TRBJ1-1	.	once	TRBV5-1	CASSFDGTEAFF	TGCGCCAGCAGCTTTGATGGGACTGAAGCTTTCTTT
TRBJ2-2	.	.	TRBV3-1	CASSQDVNTGELFF	TGTGCCAGCAGCCAAGATGTCAACACCGGGGAGCTGTTTTTT
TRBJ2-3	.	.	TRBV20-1	CSVWGTTSTDTQYF	TGCAGTGTTTGGGGGACAACTAGCACAGATACGCAGTATTTT
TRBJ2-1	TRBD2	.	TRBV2	CASSITSGISEQFF	TGTGCCAGCAGCATAACTAGCGGGATATCTGAGCAGTTCTTC
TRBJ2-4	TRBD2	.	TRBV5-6	CASNGGIGIQYF	TGTGCCAGCAACGGGGGGATCGGCATTCAGTACTTC
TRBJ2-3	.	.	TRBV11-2	CASSSTGGLSTDTQYF	TGTGCCAGCAGCTCCACAGGTGGACTATCCACAGATACGCAGTATTTT
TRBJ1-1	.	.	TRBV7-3	CASSKDRHTEAFF	TGTGCCAGCAGCAAAGACAGACACACTGAAGCTTTCTTT
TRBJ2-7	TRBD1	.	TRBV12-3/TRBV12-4	CASSPQGAREQYF	TGTGCCAGCAGTCCTCAGGGGGCGCGCGAGCAGTACTTC
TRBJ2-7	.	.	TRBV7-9	CASSPHDLTSYEQYF	TGTGCCAGCAGCCCCCACGACCTGACCTCCTACGAGCAGTACTTC
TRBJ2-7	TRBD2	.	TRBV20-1	CSATRGGMGYEQYF	TGCAGTGCTACCCGGGGGGGAATGGGGTACGAGCAGTACTTC
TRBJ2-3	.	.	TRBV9	CASSVAVADTQYF	TGTGCCAGCAGCGTAGCGGTGGCAGATACGCAGTATTTT
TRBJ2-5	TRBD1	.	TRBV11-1	CASSDAGTAVQETQYF	TGTGCCAGCAGCGATGCTGGGACAGCCGTCCAAGAGACCCAGTACTTC
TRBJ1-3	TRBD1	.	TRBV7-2	CASSSGTGLTIYF	TGTGCCAGCAGCTCGGGGACAGGGCTCACCATATATTTT
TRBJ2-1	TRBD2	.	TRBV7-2	CASSRTSGRASEQFF	TGTGCCAGCAGCCGGACTAGCGGGAGGGCCAGTGAGCAGTTCTTC
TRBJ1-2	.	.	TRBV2	CASSEVRGAAKRYTF	TGTGCCAGCAGTGAAGTGAGGGGCGCGGCAAAACGCTACACCTTC
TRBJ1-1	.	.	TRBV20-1	CSGGEGMNTEAFF	TGCAGTGGAGGGGAAGGTATGAACACTGAAGCTTTCTTT
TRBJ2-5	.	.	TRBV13	CASSPQGRGETQYF	TGTGCCAGCAGCCCACAGGGGAGGGGAGAGACCCAGTACTTC
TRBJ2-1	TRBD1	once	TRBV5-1	CASRTGTDEQFF	TGCGCCAGCAGGACAGGGACAGATGAGCAGTTCTTC
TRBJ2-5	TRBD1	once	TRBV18	CASSPPGQKETQYF	TGTGCCAGCTCACCCCCGGGACAGAAAGAGACCCAGTACTTC
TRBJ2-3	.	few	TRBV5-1	CASSLNSGASTDTQYF	TGCGCCAGCAGCTTGAATAGTGGGGCGAGCACAGATACGCAGTATTTT
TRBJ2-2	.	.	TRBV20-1	CSARLAGAPTGELFF	TGCAGTGCTAGATTGGCGGGGGCTCCCACCGGGGAGCTGTTTTTT